This TCR beta chain was captured in a study of blood T cells in healthy people across ages. Study-level findings and limits: More naive CD4+ cells and higher diversity marked long-lived donors relative to aged donors.

This clonotype was recorded many times. Its target is not known. A second PCR, run for about 7 to 11 cycles, used a sample-barcoded 5' primer plus a J-beta primer mix. Each CDR3 protein is one row after TCRdb ran MiXCR on the 5' RACE reads. Altogether 730,000 or so distinct CDR3 sequences are present, 40% to 45% being singletons, with the ten largest covering around 30%. V was cut by 3 bases and J by 6 bases, with 5 bases left in between. The CDR3 consists of 12 residues. Germline CDR1 and CDR2: KGHDR and SFDVKD. The origin of this receptor is a man at least 80 years old in good health. Sequencing was carried out using blood. V is TRBV24-1 and J is TRBJ2-1; D gene uncertain. The CDR3 region has the DNA TGTGCCACCAGTGATCTCGGCAATGAGCAGTTCTTC. Its protein is CATSDLGNEQFF.